This record looks at one T cell receptor beta chain sequence and its context. Its antigen remains unknown. The germline V and J ends were trimmed by 6 bases and 1 base, with 9 bases remaining between them. The CDR3 consists of 13 residues. This entry belongs to a study of T cell repertoires in cytomegalovirus infection. Study information: Recently described HLA-C-restricted plus well-studied HLA-B-restricted CMV epitopes were used. Shared public TCR beta signatures pointed to both CMV infection and a matching HLA type. Study-level results: HLA-C-restricted CMV-specific TCR beta clonotypes prevailed in the ex vivo response.

One entry per CDR3 protein, called by TCRdb with MiXCR from the reads. The sample holds roughly 500,000 distinct CDR3 sequences, around 35% seen once. The V gene is TRBV12-3 or TRBV12-4, the J gene TRBJ1-1, with a tentative D call TRBD1 (5 bases). Sequenced here: cultured PBMCs, sampled from culture after CMV antigen stimulation. The TCR was taken from a human donor in good health (CMV status not recorded). Some clones in this sample may be carry-over from other donors' samples. The CDR3 region has the DNA TGTGCCAGCAGGGTGACAGAGAACACTGAAGCTTTCTTT. Translated, it gives CASRVTENTEAFF.